Shown below are 29 T cell receptor beta chains from a single sample sequenced in a study of neoadjuvant anti-PD-1 for oral cavity cancer. Time point in this sample: after neoadjuvant nivolumab, at surgical resection. Method: immunoSEQ multiplex PCR; TCRdb's copy keeps in-frame clones and lacks some. The sample has about 68,000 clones, roughly 85% seen once. Sequencing was performed on PBMCs, taken after nivolumab (anti-PD-1) treatment. These TCRs come from a person between 35 and 79 years old with oral cavity squamous cell carcinoma.

Here the CDR3 reads CASSLELNTEAFF. The CDR3 bases are TGTGCCAGCAGTTTAGAGTTGAACACTGAAGCTTTCTTT. The V and J genes are TRBV27 and TRBJ1-1, with unresolved D. The germline gives CDR1 MNHEY, CDR2 SMNVEV (reference sequence). The CDR3 length is 13 residues. V shed 2 bases and J shed 0 bases, with 4 bases lying between them.

The rearrangement links TRBV5-1 to TRBJ2-2; D unresolved. The CDR3 contains 15 residues. Looked up from germline, CDR1 is SGHRS and CDR2 is YFSETQ. V dropped 1 base and J dropped 4 bases, with 11 bases sitting between them. The CDR3 loop reads CASSLSVEVTGELFF. DNA of the CDR3: TGCGCCAGCAGCTTGTCAGTAGAAGTCACCGGGGAGCTGTTTTTT. Combining the CDR3 with reference TRBV5-1 and TRBJ2-2 gives the whole variable domain KAGVTQTPRYLIKTRGQQVTLSCSPISGHRSVSWYQQTPGQGLQFLFEYFSETQRNKGNFPGRFSGRQFSNSRSEMNVSTLELGDSALYLCASSLSVEVTGELFFGEGSRLTVL.

On this clone itself: Other DNA sequences from this sample encode an identical CDR3 as well. This sequence joins TRBV6-1 and TRBJ2-3, with D possibly matching TRBD2 (6 bases). Trimming took 0 bases from V and 0 from J, leaving 7 bases between them. Germline values: CDR1 MNHNS, CDR2 SASEGT. The length of the CDR3 is 15 residues. The DNA for the CDR3 is TGTGCCAGCAGTGAAGCGGGAGGAAGCACAGATACGCAGTATTTT. Protein product: CASSEAGGSTDTQYF.

The chain has TRBV11-1 and TRBJ2-7, with 10 bases lining up with TRBD1. CDR1 and CDR2 from the germline V gene are SGHAT and FQDESV (reference sequence). With 4 bases clipped from V and 7 bases from J, the junction kept 13 bases outside the gene matches. The CDR3 contains 16 residues. The CDR3 is CASSSLGQGVVEEQYF. Written as DNA, the CDR3 is TGTGCCAGCAGCTCCCTAGGACAGGGGGTCGTGGAGGAGCAGTACTTC.

The chain carries TRBV14 and TRBJ1-5; maybe TRBD1 (5 bases). The length of the CDR3 is 15 residues. Germline assignment: CDR1 SGHDN and CDR2 FVKESK. The germline V and J ends were trimmed by 1 base and 4 bases, with 11 bases remaining between them. For the CDR3, the DNA is TGTGCCAGCAGCCAAGGGGGGGGTTGGAATCAGCCCCAGCATTTT. Its protein is CASSQGGGWNQPQHF.

The chain recombines TRBV9 with TRBJ1-5, with D tentatively TRBD1 (6 bases). There are 14 residues in the CDR3. V was clipped by 3 bases and J by 8 bases, with 15 bases between them. The germline CDR1 and CDR2 sequences are SGDLS and YYNGEE. CDR3 DNA: TGTGCCAGCAGCGCCGGACAGACCACAGAGCCCCAGCATTTT. This sequence encodes CASSAGQTTEPQHF.

This chain uses TRBV5-1 with TRBJ2-7; possible D gene TRBD2, 6 bases. CDR1 is SGHRS, CDR2 YFSETQ, per germline. This CDR3 spans 15 amino acids. The V end was cut by 4 bases, the J end by 0 bases, with 14 bases between. The CDR3 here is CASSPGGDPSYEQYF. CDR3 DNA: TGCGCCAGCAGCCCCGGGGGAGACCCCTCCTACGAGCAGTACTTC. Looking up the rest from reference TRBV5-1 and TRBJ2-7 gives the full variable domain: KAGVTQTPRYLIKTRGQQVTLSCSPISGHRSVSWYQQTPGQGLQFLFEYFSETQRNKGNFPGRFSGRQFSNSRSEMNVSTLELGDSALYLCASSPGGDPSYEQYFGPGTRLTVT.

The chain has TRBV6-1 and TRBJ2-7; no clear D. CDR1 is MNHNS and CDR2 is SASEGT in the germline V gene. This CDR3 comprises 13 residues. V gave up 3 bases and J gave up 7 bases, with 13 bases separating them. In DNA, the CDR3 is TGTGCCAGCAGTGACAAACAGTCGAATGAGCAGTACTTC. Encoded protein: CASSDKQSNEQYF.

This clone was seen a handful of times. The chain carries TRBV27 and TRBJ1-3, with a weak D call TRBD1 (6 bases). V was cut by 5 bases and J by 0 bases, with 20 bases left in between. The CDR3 has 18 residues. Germline CDR1 MNHEY, CDR2 SMNVEV (reference sequence). Here the CDR3 reads CASSVSGDRLYSGNTIYF. CDR3 nucleotides: TGTGCCAGCAGTGTCTCTGGAGACAGGCTCTACTCTGGAAACACCATATATTTT.

The J gene is TRBJ2-1, the V gene TRBV27, with TRBD2 as a possible D gene (6 bases). Looked up from germline, CDR1 is MNHEY and CDR2 is SMNVEV (reference sequence). V lost 6 bases and J 3 bases, leaving 24 bases between the germline ends. The CDR3 runs to 18 residues. CDR3 in DNA: TGTGCCAGCAGCTCCCTGGGGGGTGGTATCGGGGTCTACAATGAGCAGTTCTTC. Protein product: CASSSLGGGIGVYNEQFF.

This chain joins TRBV25-1 and TRBJ2-5; D is unclear. The CDR3 runs to 12 residues. The germline gives CDR1 MGHDK, CDR2 SYGVNS. Trimming cost V 6 bases and J 4 bases, with 9 bases left between them. CDR3: CASRGNGETQYF. The CDR3, as DNA: TGTGCCAGCAGAGGGAACGGAGAGACCCAGTACTTC.

The chain employs TRBV14 and TRBJ2-7, with 7 bases matching TRBD2. V lost 4 bases, J lost 3 bases, and 12 bases stayed unmatched. The CDR3 runs to 16 residues. Germline CDR1 is SGHDN and CDR2 is FVKESK. The CDR3 coding sequence is TGTGCCAGCAGCCTGTTGGGGCTAGCGGCCAACTACGAGCAGTACTTC. It codes for CASSLLGLAANYEQYF.

The chain carries TRBV9 and TRBJ2-7; D is unclear. Germline V gene lookup returns CDR1 SGDLS and CDR2 YYNGEE. The CDR3 runs to 14 residues. With 0 bases removed from V and 7 bases from J, the gap between germline ends came to 14 bases. The CDR3 sequence is CASSVGFSTLEQYF. CDR3 nucleotides: TGTGCCAGCAGCGTAGGGTTTAGTACCCTTGAGCAGTACTTC. Full variable domain (remainder filled in from reference TRBV9 and TRBJ2-7): DSGVTQTPKHLITATGQRVTLRCSPRSGDLSVYWYQQSLDQGLQFLIQYYNGEERAKGNILERFSAQQFPDLHSELNLSSLELGDSALYFCASSVGFSTLEQYFGPGTRLTVT.

The J gene is TRBJ1-2, the V gene TRBV5-1; D possibly corresponds to TRBD1 (6 bases). CDR1 and CDR2 from the germline V gene are SGHRS and YFSETQ. The V end was cut by 4 bases, the J end by 0 bases, with 13 bases between. The CDR3 length is 15 residues. CDR3 in DNA: TGCGCCAGCAGCACCGGACAGACTCCTAACTATGGCTACACCTTC. Protein sequence: CASSTGQTPNYGYTF.

The rearrangement links TRBV5-1 to TRBJ2-1, with TRBD2 matching over 9 bases. This CDR3 spans 17 amino acids. The germline V gene has CDR1 SGHRS and CDR2 YFSETQ. V was clipped by 2 bases and J by 0 bases; unmatched bases: 6. This chain's CDR3 is CASSLLAGLTSYNEQFF. DNA for the CDR3: TGCGCCAGCAGCTTACTAGCGGGTCTAACCTCCTACAATGAGCAGTTCTTC.

This clone showed up just once. This chain uses TRBV28 with TRBJ1-5; D is uncertain. The germline CDR1 and CDR2 sequences are MDHEN and SYDVKM. The germline V and J ends were trimmed by 2 bases and 0 bases, with 8 bases remaining between them. This CDR3 comprises 15 residues. This CDR3 reads CASSLTGYSNQPQHF. The DNA for the CDR3 is TGTGCCAGCAGTTTAACGGGTTATAGCAATCAGCCCCAGCATTTT.

The chain is built from TRBV9 and TRBJ2-5; no definite D call. V was cut by 0 bases and J by 4 bases, with 10 bases left in between. The CDR3 totals 14 residues. Germline CDR1 and CDR2: SGDLS and YYNGEE. The CDR3 loop is CASSVGRGGETQYF. CDR3 sequence (DNA): TGTGCCAGCAGCGTAGGGAGAGGTGGAGAGACCCAGTACTTC.

J is TRBJ1-1 and V is TRBV10-3; 9 nucleotides match TRBD1. CDR1 is ENHRY, CDR2 SYGVKD, per germline. Losses at the gene ends were 2 bases for V and 4 bases for J; bases not matched to a gene: 2. The CDR3 runs 14 residues. CDR3 amino acids: CAISEGQGSTEAFF. Here the CDR3 DNA reads TGTGCCATCAGTGAGGGACAGGGGTCCACTGAAGCTTTCTTT.

This clone was counted a few times. The CDR3 is CASSLEDDGNTEAFF. DNA of the CDR3: TGCGCCAGCAGCTTGGAAGACGACGGGAACACTGAAGCTTTCTTT. V is TRBV5-1 and J is TRBJ1-1; no definite D call. CDR3 size: 15 residues. Trimming pared 0 bases from V and 1 base from J, leaving 10 bases between. Per the germline V gene, CDR1 is SGHRS and CDR2 is YFSETQ. Complete variable domain (other parts from reference TRBV5-1 and TRBJ1-1): KAGVTQTPRYLIKTRGQQVTLSCSPISGHRSVSWYQQTPGQGLQFLFEYFSETQRNKGNFPGRFSGRQFSNSRSEMNVSTLELGDSALYLCASSLEDDGNTEAFFGQGTRLTVV.

V usage is TRBV6-1 and J usage is TRBJ2-1; D may be TRBD2 (6 bases). CDR3 length: 15 residues. V lost 6 bases and J 8 bases, leaving 20 bases between the germline ends. CDR1 and CDR2 (germline): MNHNS, SASEGT. For the CDR3, the DNA is TGTGCCAGCAGGGGGCGCGGGATCTCGTCCGATGAGCAGTTCTTC. Translating gives CASRGRGISSDEQFF.

The V call is TRBV6-1, the J call TRBJ2-3; TRBD1 is a possible D gene (5 bases). The germline V and J ends were trimmed by 1 base and 6 bases, with 17 bases remaining between them. Germline V gene lookup returns CDR1 MNHNS and CDR2 SASEGT. The CDR3 spans 16 residues. CDR3 loop: CASSEVGRVGSDTQYF. Here the CDR3 DNA reads TGTGCCAGCAGTGAAGTTGGCAGGGTCGGTTCGGATACGCAGTATTTT.

J is TRBJ2-4 and V is TRBV27; D may be TRBD1 or TRBD2 (5 bases each). V was shortened by 3 bases and J by 3 bases, with 12 bases between the two germline ends. The CDR3 extends over 15 amino acids. The germline V gene has CDR1 MNHEY and CDR2 SMNVEV (reference sequence). Here the CDR3 DNA reads TGTGCCAGCAGTTTCTTAAGGGGAGACAAAAACATTCAGTACTTC. This encodes CASSFLRGDKNIQYF.

The chain joins TRBV27 to TRBJ2-1; 8 nucleotides agree with TRBD2. This CDR3 has 15 amino acids. The germline gives CDR1 MNHEY, CDR2 SMNVEV (reference sequence). V was pared by 5 bases and J by 2 bases, with 5 bases of the junction left unmatched. CDR3 amino acids: CASSRAGVAYNEQFF. The CDR3 nucleotides read TGTGCCAGCAGTCGAGCGGGAGTCGCCTACAATGAGCAGTTCTTC.

The chain combines TRBV19 with TRBJ2-3; 9 positions match TRBD1. Germline CDR1 and CDR2: LNHDA and SQIVND (reference sequence). The J segment lost 3 bases and the V segment lost 8 bases, leaving 9 bases of the junction unmatched. This CDR3 comprises 15 residues. CDR3 amino acids: CASFRTGAVTDTQYF. The CDR3 DNA follows: TGTGCCAGTTTTAGGACAGGGGCTGTTACAGATACGCAGTATTTT.

The rearrangement links TRBV9 to TRBJ1-4; TRBD1 agrees at 7 bases. This CDR3 region has 15 residues. Germline lookup yields CDR1 SGDLS and CDR2 YYNGEE. The J segment lost 7 bases and the V segment lost 0 bases, leaving 6 bases of the junction unmatched. The DNA for the CDR3 is TGTGCCAGCAGCGTAGCTGGCTCAGGGGGTGAAAAACTGTTTTTT. It encodes CASSVAGSGGEKLFF.

There are a few counts of this clone. The chain couples TRBV7-8 to TRBJ2-7; 7 nucleotides align to TRBD1. Per the germline V gene, CDR1 is SGHVS and CDR2 is FQNEAQ. Trimming removed 5 bases from V and 2 bases from J; junction bases left unmatched: 9. The CDR3 has 15 residues. The CDR3 coding sequence is TGTGCCAGCAGCCTGGGCGACAGGGTAACCTACGAGCAGTACTTC. The encoded protein is CASSLGDRVTYEQYF.

V usage is TRBV5-6 and J usage is TRBJ2-7; 10 bases agree with TRBD1. In germline, CDR1 is SGHDT, CDR2 YYEEEE. This CDR3 spans 16 amino acids. The trim removed 4 bases at V and 4 bases at J, leaving 11 bases unmatched. The CDR3 here is CASSPTGTGEQYEQYF. The CDR3 bases are TGTGCCAGCAGCCCAACCGGGACAGGGGAACAGTACGAGCAGTACTTC.

V and J are TRBV6-1 and TRBJ2-5, with D perhaps matching TRBD1 (5 bases). This CDR3 comprises 14 residues. Germline lookup yields CDR1 MNHNS and CDR2 SASEGT. Trimming stripped 7 bases from V and 2 bases from J, with 14 bases between. The CDR3 DNA follows: TGTGCCAGCAATACCCTCAGGGTTCAAGAGACCCAGTACTTC. Residues: CASNTLRVQETQYF.

J is TRBJ2-5 and V is TRBV2; D remains unclear. Germline loops: CDR1 SNHLY, CDR2 FYNNEI. CDR3 size: 12 residues. Trimming left V 7 bases short and J 5 bases short, with 11 bases between. The CDR3, as DNA: TGTGCCAGCATGATGGCGGCGGAGACCCAGTACTTC. Protein product: CASMMAAETQYF. The full variable domain, rest sourced from reference TRBV2 and TRBJ2-5, is EPEVTQTPSHQVTQMGQEVILRCVPISNHLYFYWYRQILGQKVEFLVSFYNNEISEKSEIFDDQFSVERPDGSNFTLKIRSTKLEDSAMYFCASMMAAETQYFGPGTRLLVL.